This T cell receptor beta chain stems from a study of blood T cells in healthy people across ages. Points from the study as a whole: Diversity was estimated from one million T cells, and these estimates were considered underestimates. Across the age range, TCR beta diversity per million T cells fell in a roughly linear way.

A few counts support this clonotype. What it binds is unknown. The CDR3 has 15 amino acids. Germline lookup yields CDR1 MDHEN and CDR2 SYDVKM. The V gene lost 6 bases and the J gene lost 0 bases, with 14 bases spanning the gap. The authors ran a second PCR of about 7 to 12 cycles using a sample-barcoded 5' primer and a J-beta primer mix. MiXCR, applied by TCRdb to the 5' RACE reads, yields one record per CDR3 protein. The table includes about 930,000 distinct CDR3 sequences, 25% to 35% detected once. A further study also used this sample, focusing on T cells of mothers and their children. That source notes: The study found slightly higher but non-significant overlap in related versus unrelated mother-child pairs.

The chain carries TRBV28 and TRBJ1-2; no definite D call. This clonotype was obtained from a middle-aged woman in good health. Sequencing was carried out using blood. In DNA, the CDR3 is TGTGCCAGCAGCCGTCCCCGTGGAGCTAACTATGGCTACACCTTC. Protein sequence: CASSRPRGANYGYTF.